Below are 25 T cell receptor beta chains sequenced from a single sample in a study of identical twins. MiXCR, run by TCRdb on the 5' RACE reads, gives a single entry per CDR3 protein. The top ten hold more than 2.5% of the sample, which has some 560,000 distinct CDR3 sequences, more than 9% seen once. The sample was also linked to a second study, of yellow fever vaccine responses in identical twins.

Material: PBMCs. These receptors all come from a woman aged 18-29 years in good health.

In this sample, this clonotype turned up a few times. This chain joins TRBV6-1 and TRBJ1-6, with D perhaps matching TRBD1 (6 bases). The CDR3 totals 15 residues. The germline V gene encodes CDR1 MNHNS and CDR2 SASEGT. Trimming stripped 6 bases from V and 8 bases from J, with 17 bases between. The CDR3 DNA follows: TGTGCCAGCAGCAAACGACAGGAGGATTATTCACCCCTCCACTTT. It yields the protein CASSKRQEDYSPLHF.

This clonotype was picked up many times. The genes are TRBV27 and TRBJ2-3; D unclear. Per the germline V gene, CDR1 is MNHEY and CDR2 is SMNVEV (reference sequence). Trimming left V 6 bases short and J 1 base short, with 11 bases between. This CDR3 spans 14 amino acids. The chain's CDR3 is CASSLRRGTDTQYF. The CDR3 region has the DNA TGTGCCAGCAGCTTACGAAGGGGCACAGATACGCAGTATTTT.

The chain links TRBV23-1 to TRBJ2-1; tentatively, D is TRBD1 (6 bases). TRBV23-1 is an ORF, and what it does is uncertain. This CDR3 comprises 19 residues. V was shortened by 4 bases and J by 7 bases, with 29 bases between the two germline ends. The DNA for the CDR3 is TGCGCCAGCAGTCTAACCTCCATACAGGGCCTGGACTGGGGTAATGAGCAGTTCTTC. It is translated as CASSLTSIQGLDWGNEQFF.

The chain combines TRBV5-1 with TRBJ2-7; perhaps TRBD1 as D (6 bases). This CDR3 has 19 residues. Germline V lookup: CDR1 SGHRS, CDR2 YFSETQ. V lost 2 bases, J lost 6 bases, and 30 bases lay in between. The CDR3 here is CASSFSPPQGSVLGSEQYF. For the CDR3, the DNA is TGCGCCAGCAGCTTTTCCCCCCCCCAGGGGTCGGTCTTAGGGAGCGAGCAGTACTTC.

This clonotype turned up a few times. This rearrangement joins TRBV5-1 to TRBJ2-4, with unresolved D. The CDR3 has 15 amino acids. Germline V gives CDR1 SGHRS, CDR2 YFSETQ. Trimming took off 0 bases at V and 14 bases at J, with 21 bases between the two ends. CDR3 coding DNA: TGCGCCAGCAGCTTGGCCCCGGCAGGACCCCCCCAGGAGTACTTC. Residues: CASSLAPAGPPQEYF.

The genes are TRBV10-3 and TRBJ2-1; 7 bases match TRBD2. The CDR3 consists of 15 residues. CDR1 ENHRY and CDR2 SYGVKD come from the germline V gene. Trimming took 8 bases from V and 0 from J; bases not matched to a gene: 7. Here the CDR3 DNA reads TGTGCCATCGGGGGTAGCGGGTCCTCCTACAATGAGCAGTTCTTC. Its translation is CAIGGSGSSYNEQFF.

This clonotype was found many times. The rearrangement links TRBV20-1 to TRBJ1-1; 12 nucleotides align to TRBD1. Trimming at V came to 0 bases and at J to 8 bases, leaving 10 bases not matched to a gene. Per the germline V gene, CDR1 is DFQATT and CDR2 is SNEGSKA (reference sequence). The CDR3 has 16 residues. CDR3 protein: CSARDLRGTGGAEAFF. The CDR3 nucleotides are TGCAGTGCTAGAGATCTCAGGGGGACAGGGGGCGCCGAAGCTTTCTTT.

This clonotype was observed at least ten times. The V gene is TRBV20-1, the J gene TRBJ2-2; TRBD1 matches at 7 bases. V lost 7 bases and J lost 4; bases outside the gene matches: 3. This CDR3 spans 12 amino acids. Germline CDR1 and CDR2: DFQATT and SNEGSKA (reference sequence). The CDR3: CSGGGGTGELFF. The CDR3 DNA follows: TGCAGTGGAGGGGGCGGCACCGGGGAGCTGTTTTTT.

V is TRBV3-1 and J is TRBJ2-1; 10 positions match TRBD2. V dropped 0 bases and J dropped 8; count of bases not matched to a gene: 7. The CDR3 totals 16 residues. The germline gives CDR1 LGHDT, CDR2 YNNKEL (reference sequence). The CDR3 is CASSQERIAGGDEQFF. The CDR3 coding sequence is TGTGCCAGCAGCCAAGAGAGAATAGCGGGAGGTGATGAGCAGTTCTTC.

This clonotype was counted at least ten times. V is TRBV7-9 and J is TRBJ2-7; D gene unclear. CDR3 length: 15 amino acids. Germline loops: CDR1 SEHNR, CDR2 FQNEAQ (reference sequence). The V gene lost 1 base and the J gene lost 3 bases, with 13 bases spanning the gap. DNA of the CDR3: TGTGCCAGCAGCTTAGTGTTAGGACGGAACTACGAGCAGTACTTC. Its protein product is CASSLVLGRNYEQYF.

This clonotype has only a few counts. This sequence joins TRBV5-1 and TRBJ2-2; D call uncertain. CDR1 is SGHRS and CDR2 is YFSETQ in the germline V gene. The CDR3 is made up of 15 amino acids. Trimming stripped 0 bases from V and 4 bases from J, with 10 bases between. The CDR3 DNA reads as TGCGCCAGCAGCTTGGAGTTCTCCCCCACCGGGGAGCTGTTTTTT. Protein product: CASSLEFSPTGELFF.

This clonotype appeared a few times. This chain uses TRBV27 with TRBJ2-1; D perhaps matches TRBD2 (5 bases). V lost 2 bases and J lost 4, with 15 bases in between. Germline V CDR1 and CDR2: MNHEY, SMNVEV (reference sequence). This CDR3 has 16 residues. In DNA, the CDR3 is TGTGCCAGCAGTTTAATTGTTTCTAGCCCTTACAATGAGCAGTTCTTC. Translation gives CASSLIVSSPYNEQFF.

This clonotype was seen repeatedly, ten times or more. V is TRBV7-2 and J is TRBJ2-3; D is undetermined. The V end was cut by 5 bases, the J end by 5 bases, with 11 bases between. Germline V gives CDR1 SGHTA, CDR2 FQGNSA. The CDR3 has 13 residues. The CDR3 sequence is CASSRPPVDTQYF. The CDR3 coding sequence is TGTGCCAGCAGCCGTCCCCCGGTAGATACGCAGTATTTT.

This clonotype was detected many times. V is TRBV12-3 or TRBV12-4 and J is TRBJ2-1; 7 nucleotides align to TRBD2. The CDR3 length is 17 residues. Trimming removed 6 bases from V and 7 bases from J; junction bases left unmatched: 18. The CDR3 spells CASSRRVGGGPENEQFF. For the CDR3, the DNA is TGTGCCAGCAGCCGAAGAGTCGGGGGAGGGCCTGAAAATGAGCAGTTCTTC.

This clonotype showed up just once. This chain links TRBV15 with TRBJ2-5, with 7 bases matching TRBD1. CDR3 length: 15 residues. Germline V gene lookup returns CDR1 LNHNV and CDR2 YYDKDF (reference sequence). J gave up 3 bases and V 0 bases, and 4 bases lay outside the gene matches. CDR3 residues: CATSRDLTGKETQYF. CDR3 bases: TGTGCCACCAGCAGAGATCTGACAGGGAAAGAGACCCAGTACTTC.

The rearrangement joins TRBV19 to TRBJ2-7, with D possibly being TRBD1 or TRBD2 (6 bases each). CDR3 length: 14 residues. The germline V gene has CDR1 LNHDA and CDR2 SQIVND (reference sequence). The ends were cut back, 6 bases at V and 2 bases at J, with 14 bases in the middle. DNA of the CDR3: TGTGCCAGTAGCGCCGACAGGACTACCTACGAGCAGTACTTC. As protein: CASSADRTTYEQYF.

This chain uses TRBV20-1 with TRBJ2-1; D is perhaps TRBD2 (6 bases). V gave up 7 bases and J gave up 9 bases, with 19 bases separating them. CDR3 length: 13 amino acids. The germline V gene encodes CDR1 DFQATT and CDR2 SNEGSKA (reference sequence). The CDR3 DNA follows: TGCAGTGAGAGTCCCGGGAGAATTAGTGAGCAGTTCTTC. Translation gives CSESPGRISEQFF.

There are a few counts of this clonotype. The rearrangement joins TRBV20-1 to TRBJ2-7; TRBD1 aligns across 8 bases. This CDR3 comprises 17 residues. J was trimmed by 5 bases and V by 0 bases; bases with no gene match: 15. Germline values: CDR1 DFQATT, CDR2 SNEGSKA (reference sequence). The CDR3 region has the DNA TGCAGTGCTAGAGATCTGGACAGGGACGCCCCGGTGGACGAGCAGTACTTC. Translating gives CSARDLDRDAPVDEQYF.

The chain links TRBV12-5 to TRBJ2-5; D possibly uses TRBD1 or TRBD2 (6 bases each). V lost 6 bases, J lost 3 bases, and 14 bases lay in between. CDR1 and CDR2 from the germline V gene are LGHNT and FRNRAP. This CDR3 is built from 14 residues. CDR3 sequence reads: CASGRGRGEETQYF. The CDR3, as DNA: TGTGCTAGTGGCCGGGGGCGGGGCGAAGAGACCCAGTACTTC.

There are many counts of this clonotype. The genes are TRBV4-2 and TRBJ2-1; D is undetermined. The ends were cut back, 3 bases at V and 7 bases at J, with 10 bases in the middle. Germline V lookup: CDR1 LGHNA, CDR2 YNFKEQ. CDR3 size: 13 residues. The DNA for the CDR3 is TGTGCCAGCAGCCAGTCCGAGCTAAATGAGCAGTTCTTC. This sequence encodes CASSQSELNEQFF.

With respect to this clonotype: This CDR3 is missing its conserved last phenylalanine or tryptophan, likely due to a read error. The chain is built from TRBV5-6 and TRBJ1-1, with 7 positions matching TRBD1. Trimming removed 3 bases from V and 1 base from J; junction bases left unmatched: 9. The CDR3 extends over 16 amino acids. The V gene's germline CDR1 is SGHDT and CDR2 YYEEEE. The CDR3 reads CASSWERTGPNTEAFL. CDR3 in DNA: TGTGCCAGCAGCTGGGAGAGGACAGGTCCGAACACTGAAGCTTTCTTG.

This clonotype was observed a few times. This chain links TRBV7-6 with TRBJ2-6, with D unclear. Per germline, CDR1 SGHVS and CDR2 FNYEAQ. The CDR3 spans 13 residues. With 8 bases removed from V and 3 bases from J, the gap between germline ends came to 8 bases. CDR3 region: CASSIYGANVLTF. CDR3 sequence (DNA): TGTGCCAGCTCAATATATGGGGCCAACGTCCTGACTTTC.

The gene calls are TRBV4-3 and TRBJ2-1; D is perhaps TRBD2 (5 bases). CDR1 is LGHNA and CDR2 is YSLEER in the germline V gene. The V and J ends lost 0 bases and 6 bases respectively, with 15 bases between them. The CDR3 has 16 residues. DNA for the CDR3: TGCGCCAGCAGCCAAGATGCGGGCCCCGCGAGCAATGAGCAGTTCTTC. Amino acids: CASSQDAGPASNEQFF.

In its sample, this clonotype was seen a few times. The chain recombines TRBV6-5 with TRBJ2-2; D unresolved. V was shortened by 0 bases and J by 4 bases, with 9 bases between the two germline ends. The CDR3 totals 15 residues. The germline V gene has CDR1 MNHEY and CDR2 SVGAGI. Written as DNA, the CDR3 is TGTGCCAGCAGTTACTCTCCCATACCCACCGGGGAGCTGTTTTTT. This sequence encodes CASSYSPIPTGELFF.

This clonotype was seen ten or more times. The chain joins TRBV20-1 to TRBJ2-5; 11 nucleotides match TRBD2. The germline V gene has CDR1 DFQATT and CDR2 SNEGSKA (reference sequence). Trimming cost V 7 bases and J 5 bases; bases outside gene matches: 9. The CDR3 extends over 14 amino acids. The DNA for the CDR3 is TGCAGTGGTGCCCTAGCGGGAGGATTTGAGACCCAGTACTTC. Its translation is CSGALAGGFETQYF.